One and the same sample provided the 21 T cell receptor beta chains below, sequenced in a study of blood T cell repertoires in COVID-19. Measured with immunoSEQ multiplex PCR; TCRdb has only the in-frame clones, and not every one. The data show over 75,000 clones, around 78% seen once. The sequenced material came from peripheral blood. Receptors were obtained from a human donor in a cohort sampled during active COVID-19.

J is TRBJ2-7 and V is TRBV19, with 13 bases aligning to TRBD2. Germline-derived CDR1 and CDR2 are LNHDA and SQIVND (reference sequence). The CDR3 is 20 residues long. J lost 9 bases, V lost 5 bases, and 25 bases had no gene match. The CDR3: CASSAAFLGLAGDRSTLQYF. The CDR3 DNA is TGTGCCAGTAGTGCCGCCTTCCTAGGACTAGCGGGGGACAGATCTACGTTGCAGTACTTC.

This clone has a single count. The V call is TRBV5-1, the J call TRBJ2-7; 9 bases are shared with TRBD1. Trimming took 4 bases from V and 5 from J; bases not matched to a gene: 13. The CDR3 extends over 16 amino acids. Germline V CDR1 and CDR2: SGHRS, YFSETQ. In DNA form, the CDR3 reads TGCGCCAGCAGCCAACCCGACAGGGGGGTTTGCCACGAGCAGTACGTC. This encodes CASSQPDRGVCHEQYV.

The rearrangement joins TRBV5-1 to TRBJ2-1; maybe TRBD1 (6 bases). The V end lost 4 bases, the J end lost 10 bases, and 21 bases lay between the germline ends. Germline V gives CDR1 SGHRS, CDR2 YFSETQ. CDR3 length: 15 amino acids. The CDR3 loop reads CASSVPGAGLEEQFF. Written as DNA, the CDR3 is TGCGCCAGCAGCGTGCCAGGGGCAGGGCTAGAGGAGCAGTTCTTC.

For the CDR3, the DNA is TGTGCCAGCAGTAAAACTGGGGAGACATATGGCTACACCTTC. This sequence encodes CASSKTGETYGYTF. This chain joins TRBV9 and TRBJ1-2; D gene ambiguous. Deletions cut 5 bases from V and 5 bases from J, with 16 bases between. CDR1 and CDR2 (germline): SGDLS, YYNGEE. The CDR3 runs 14 residues.

This clone is a singleton in its sample. The V call is TRBV2, the J call TRBJ2-7; no clear D gene. The V end lost 6 bases, the J end lost 4 bases, and 10 bases lay between the germline ends. The CDR3 is made up of 12 amino acids. CDR1 is SNHLY, CDR2 FYNNEI, per germline. CDR3: CASRDTPYEQYF. CDR3 in DNA: TGTGCCAGCAGAGACACGCCATACGAGCAGTACTTC.

The chain recombines TRBV7-2 with TRBJ2-1, with 7 bases matching TRBD1. This CDR3 is 15 amino acids long. Trimming removed 6 bases from V and 9 bases from J; junction bases left unmatched: 14. From germline, CDR1 is SGHTA and CDR2 FQGNSA. CDR3 DNA sequence: TGTGCCAGCAGTCTAGACGGACAGGCCCACGGTGAGCAGTTCTTC. It yields the protein CASSLDGQAHGEQFF.

V and J are TRBV6-5 and TRBJ1-6; D remains unclear. V lost 5 bases, J lost 14 bases, and 13 bases lay in between. The CDR3 loop spans 12 amino acids. CDR1 is MNHEY and CDR2 is SVGAGI in the germline V gene. CDR3 bases: TGTGCCAGCAGTAGATCAGGTCTATCCCTCCACTTT. This encodes CASSRSGLSLHF.

This chain uses TRBV5-1 with TRBJ2-7; D gene unclear. V gave up 4 bases and J gave up 2 bases, with 7 bases separating them. The CDR3 loop spans 12 amino acids. Germline CDR1 SGHRS, CDR2 YFSETQ. CDR3 DNA sequence: TGCGCCAGCAGCCCGACAACCTACGAGCAGTACTTC. Protein product: CASSPTTYEQYF.

The chain has TRBV6-2 or TRBV6-3 and TRBJ1-2; D is uncertain. Germline CDR1 reads MNHEY; CDR2 reads SVGEGT. The length of the CDR3 is 16 residues. The V and J ends lost 0 bases and 2 bases respectively, with 13 bases between them. CDR3 region: CASSYSRKASNYGYTF. In DNA form, the CDR3 reads TGTGCCAGCAGTTACTCGAGGAAGGCATCAAACTATGGCTACACCTTC.

The chain joins TRBV7-9 to TRBJ2-3, with D unresolved. Trimming took off 7 bases at V and 3 bases at J, with 11 bases between the two ends. CDR3 length: 13 amino acids. Germline V gene sequence: CDR1 SEHNR, CDR2 FQNEAQ (reference sequence). The CDR3 coding sequence is TGTGCCAGCACCGGAAGCGTAACAGATACGCAGTATTTT. It translates to CASTGSVTDTQYF.

The CDR3 DNA reads as TGTGCCACGCGAGGGACAGGGGTCGGTGGGGCCAAAAACATTCAGTACTTC. It encodes CATRGTGVGGAKNIQYF. This chain connects TRBV27 to TRBJ2-4; 10 bases align to TRBD1. Per the germline V gene, CDR1 is MNHEY and CDR2 is SMNVEV (reference sequence). Germline trimming cut 10 bases from V and 1 base from J; bases unmatched to any gene: 13. The CDR3 is made up of 17 amino acids.

The CDR3 region is CASSRRQSSYEQYV. Here the CDR3 DNA reads TGTGCCAGCAGCCGACGACAGTCCTCCTACGAGCAGTACGTC. The chain has TRBV5-6 and TRBJ2-7; tentative D call: TRBD1 (5 bases). CDR1 SGHDT and CDR2 YYEEEE come from the germline V gene. The CDR3 has 14 amino acids. Trimming left V 4 bases short and J 0 bases short, with 11 bases between.

The sample holds one count of this clone. This chain uses TRBV4-3 with TRBJ2-1; tentative D call: TRBD2 (5 bases). The length of the CDR3 is 15 residues. The V end was cut by 3 bases, the J end by 5 bases, with 14 bases between. The germline V gene has CDR1 LGHNA and CDR2 YSLEER. CDR3 sequence reads: CASSQRWGEDNEQFF. CDR3 in DNA: TGCGCCAGCAGCCAGAGGTGGGGAGAGGACAATGAGCAGTTCTTC.

The chain employs TRBV5-1 and TRBJ2-1; D perhaps matches TRBD1 (6 bases). Germline V CDR1 and CDR2: SGHRS, YFSETQ. Trimming removed 5 bases from V and 6 bases from J, with 9 bases in between. The CDR3 runs to 12 residues. CDR3 in DNA: TGCGCCAGCAGACAGGGTATCAATGAGCAGTTCTTC. Protein sequence: CASRQGINEQFF.

The V call is TRBV18, the J call TRBJ1-2; the D gene is possibly TRBD1 (5 bases). Between the trimmed V and J ends, which lost 6 bases and 4 bases, there was a span of 12 bases. In germline, CDR1 is KGHSH, CDR2 LQKENI. This CDR3 has 13 residues. The CDR3 here is CASSLAGVYGYTF. The CDR3 bases are TGTGCCAGCTCCCTCGCGGGGGTCTATGGCTACACCTTC.

The rearrangement links TRBV6-5 to TRBJ2-7; D may be TRBD1 (6 bases). The germline V and J ends were trimmed by 6 bases and 3 bases, with 12 bases remaining between them. This CDR3 has 13 residues. The germline CDR1 and CDR2 sequences are MNHEY and SVGAGI. The CDR3 coding sequence is TGTGCCAGCAGACAGGGCCTTGTCTACGAGCAGTACGTC. Its translation: CASRQGLVYEQYV.

J is TRBJ1-5 and V is TRBV5-8; the match to TRBD1 covers 8 bases. Looked up from germline, CDR1 is SGHTS and CDR2 is YDEGEE. This CDR3 region has 16 residues. J was trimmed by 6 bases and V by 0 bases; bases with no gene match: 8. The CDR3 DNA follows: TGTGCCAGCAGCTTGGGTTTTAGGACAGGGACTCAGCCCCAGCATTTT. Translating it yields CASSLGFRTGTQPQHF.

The CDR3 spells CASSFGQGAYNEQFF. CDR3 nucleotides: TGTGCCAGCAGTTTCGGACAGGGGGCCTACAATGAGCAGTTCTTC. V gene TRBV6-5 combines with J gene TRBJ2-1; the match to TRBD1 covers 10 bases. The V gene end was trimmed by 4 bases and the J gene end by 2 bases; junction bases not matched to a gene: 2. The CDR3 totals 15 residues. Germline V gene lookup returns CDR1 MNHEY and CDR2 SVGAGI.

The rearrangement joins TRBV2 to TRBJ2-3, with a weak D call TRBD2 (5 bases). Trimming removed 5 bases from V and 2 bases from J, with 14 bases in between. The germline gives CDR1 SNHLY, CDR2 FYNNEI. The CDR3 sequence is 15 residues long. The CDR3 region is CASSRGYSYTDTQYF. The CDR3 DNA is TGTGCCAGCAGTCGCGGGTATTCCTACACAGATACGCAGTATTTT. Using reference TRBV2 and TRBJ2-3 for the parts outside the CDR3, the full variable domain is EPEVTQTPSHQVTQMGQEVILRCVPISNHLYFYWYRQILGQKVEFLVSFYNNEISEKSEIFDDQFSVERPDGSNFTLKIRSTKLEDSAMYFCASSRGYSYTDTQYFGPGTRLTVL.

The genes are TRBV19 and TRBJ1-1; D may be TRBD1 (6 bases). The germline V gene has CDR1 LNHDA and CDR2 SQIVND (reference sequence). The CDR3 is 15 residues long. The ends were cut back, 3 bases at V and 0 bases at J, with 11 bases in the middle. The CDR3 loop is CASSIRGFMNTEAFF. DNA of the CDR3: TGTGCCAGTAGTATCAGGGGCTTCATGAACACTGAAGCTTTCTTT. The variable domain in full, completed from reference TRBV19 and TRBJ1-1, reads DGGITQSPKYLFRKEGQNVTLSCEQNLNHDAMYWYRQDPGQGLRLIYYSQIVNDFQKGDIAEGYSVSREKKESFPLTVTSAQKNPTAFYLCASSIRGFMNTEAFFGQGTRLTVV.

This clone has more than one count but fewer than ten. The chain combines TRBV6-1 with TRBJ1-2; D may be TRBD1 (5 bases). Germline V CDR1 and CDR2: MNHNS, SASEGT. The CDR3 totals 16 residues. Trimming cost V 4 bases and J 3 bases, with 18 bases left between them. The chain's CDR3 is CASSVSREGIDYGYTF. In DNA form, the CDR3 reads TGTGCCAGCAGTGTGTCCAGGGAGGGGATCGACTATGGCTACACCTTC.